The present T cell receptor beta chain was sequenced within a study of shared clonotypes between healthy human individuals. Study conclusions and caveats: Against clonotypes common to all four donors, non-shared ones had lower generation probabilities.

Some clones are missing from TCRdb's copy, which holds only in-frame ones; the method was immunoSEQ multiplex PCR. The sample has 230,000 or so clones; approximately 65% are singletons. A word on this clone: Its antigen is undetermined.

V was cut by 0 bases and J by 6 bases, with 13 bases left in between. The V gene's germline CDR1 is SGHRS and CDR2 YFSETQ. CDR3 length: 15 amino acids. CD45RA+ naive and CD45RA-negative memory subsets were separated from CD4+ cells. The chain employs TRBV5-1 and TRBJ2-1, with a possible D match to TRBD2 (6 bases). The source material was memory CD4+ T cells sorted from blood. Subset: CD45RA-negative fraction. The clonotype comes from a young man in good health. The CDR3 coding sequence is TGCGCCAGCAGCTTGGGCGGGGCTGGGGTCAATGAGCAGTTCTTC. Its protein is CASSLGGAGVNEQFF.